The clone carrying this TCR beta chain occurred a few times. Its antigen is not known. The Oncomine TCR Beta short-read assay was what sequenced the DNA obtained from cultured CD4+ T cells. TCRdb reprocessed the PCR reads via MiXCR and lists one record per CDR3 protein. The data show fewer than 20,000 distinct CDR3 sequences, 42% seen once. Trimming shortened V by 0 bases and J by 3 bases, and 11 bases separated the two germline ends. Germline CDR1 reads KGHDR; CDR2 reads SFDVKD. CDR3 length equals 16 residues. The data are from a study of vaccination and CD4 T cells after COVID-19. The treatment here: approximately 11-day PBMC culture with coronavirus spike peptide pools or control peptides (ViraFEST assay). Half the medium was replaced with fresh IL-2 medium on days 3 and 7.

This TCR derives from a human donor with COVID-19. The specimen was cultured CD4+ T cells from blood. The chain links TRBV24-1 to TRBJ2-1, with D possibly TRBD2 on 5 matching bases. CDR3 sequence: CATSDLSADHYNEQFF. The CDR3 DNA follows: TGTGCCACCAGTGATTTGTCAGCGGATCACTACAATGAGCAGTTCTTC.